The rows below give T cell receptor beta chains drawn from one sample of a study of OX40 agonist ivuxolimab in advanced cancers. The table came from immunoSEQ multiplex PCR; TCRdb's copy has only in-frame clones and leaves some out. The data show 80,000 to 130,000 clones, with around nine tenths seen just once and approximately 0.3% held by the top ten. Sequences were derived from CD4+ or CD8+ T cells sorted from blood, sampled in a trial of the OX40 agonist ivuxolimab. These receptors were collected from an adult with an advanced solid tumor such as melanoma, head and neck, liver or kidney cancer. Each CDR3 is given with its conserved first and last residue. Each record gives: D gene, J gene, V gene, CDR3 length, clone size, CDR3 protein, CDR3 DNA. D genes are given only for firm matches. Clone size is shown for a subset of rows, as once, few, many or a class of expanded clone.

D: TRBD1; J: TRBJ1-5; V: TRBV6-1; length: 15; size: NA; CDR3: CASSEAGGRSQPQHF; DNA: TGTGCCAGCAGTGAAGCAGGGGGCAGGTCGCAGCCCCAGCATTTT
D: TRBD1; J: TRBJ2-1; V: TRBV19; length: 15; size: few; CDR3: CASSRTGTGANEQFF; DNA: TGTGCCAGTAGTAGAACCGGGACAGGGGCCAATGAGCAGTTCTTC
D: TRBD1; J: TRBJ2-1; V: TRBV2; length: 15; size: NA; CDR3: CASSEWDSSYNEQFF; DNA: TGTGCCAGCAGTGAATGGGACAGCTCCTACAATGAGCAGTTCTTC
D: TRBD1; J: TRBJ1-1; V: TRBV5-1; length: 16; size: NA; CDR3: CASSYTGDRGNTEAFF; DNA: TGCGCCAGCAGCTACACGGGGGACAGGGGGAATACTGAAGCTTTCTTT
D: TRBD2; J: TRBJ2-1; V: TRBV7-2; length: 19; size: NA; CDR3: CASSPRGSGGALSYNEQFF; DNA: TGTGCCAGCAGCCCTAGGGGTAGCGGGGGGGCCCTGAGCTACAATGAGCAGTTCTTC
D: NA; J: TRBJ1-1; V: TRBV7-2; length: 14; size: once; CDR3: CASSLGVVNTEAFF; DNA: TGTGCCAGCAGCTTAGGGGTGGTGAACACTGAAGCTTTCTTT
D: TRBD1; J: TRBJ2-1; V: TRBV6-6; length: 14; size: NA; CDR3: CASRQQGAGNEQFF; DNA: TGTGCCAGCAGGCAACAGGGGGCTGGAAATGAGCAGTTCTTC
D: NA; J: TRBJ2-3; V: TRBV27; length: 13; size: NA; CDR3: CASSLTGTDTQYF; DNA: TGTGCCAGCTCCCTCACCGGGACAGATACGCAGTATTTT
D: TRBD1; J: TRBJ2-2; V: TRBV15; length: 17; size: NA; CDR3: CATSRADTGGDTGELFF; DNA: TGTGCCACCAGCAGGGCTGACACAGGGGGAGACACCGGGGAGCTGTTTTTT
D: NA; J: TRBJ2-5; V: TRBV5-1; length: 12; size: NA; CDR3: CASSLKEETQYF; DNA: TGCGCCAGCAGCTTGAAGGAAGAGACCCAGTACTTC
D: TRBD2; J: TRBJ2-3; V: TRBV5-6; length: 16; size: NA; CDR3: CASSLRGVAGTDTQYF; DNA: TGTGCCAGCAGCCTGCGGGGTGTAGCGGGTACAGATACGCAGTATTTT